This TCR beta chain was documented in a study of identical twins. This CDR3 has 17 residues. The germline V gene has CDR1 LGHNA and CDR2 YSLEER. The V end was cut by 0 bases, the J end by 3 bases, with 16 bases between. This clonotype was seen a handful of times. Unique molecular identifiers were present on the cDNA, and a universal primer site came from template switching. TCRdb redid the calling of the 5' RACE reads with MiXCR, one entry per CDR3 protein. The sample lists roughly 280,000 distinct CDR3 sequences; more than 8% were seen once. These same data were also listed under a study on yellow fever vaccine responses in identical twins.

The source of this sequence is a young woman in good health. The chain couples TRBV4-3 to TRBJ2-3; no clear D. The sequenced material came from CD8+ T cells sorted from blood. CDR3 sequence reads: CASSQDGAARDTDTQYF. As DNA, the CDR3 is TGCGCCAGCAGCCAAGACGGCGCGGCTAGAGATACAGATACGCAGTATTTT.